This T cell receptor beta chain was documented in a study of T cells in Graves' hyperthyroidism and ophthalmopathy. Across 18 months, stable Graves' hyperthyroidism was marked by no progression to ophthalmopathy. Uncontrolled infection, other autoimmune disease, pregnancy or lactation led to exclusion. The TCR beta CDR3 regions underwent amplification using RNA transcripts as the source. The HTBI primer set served for first-round RT-PCR of the TCR CDR3. TCRdb redid the calling of the multiplex PCR reads with MiXCR, one entry per CDR3 protein. The sample includes approximately 560,000 distinct CDR3 sequences, under 60% of them seen just once. Unmatched junction bases numbered 8, after V lost 5 bases and J lost 7 bases. The CDR3 is made up of 14 amino acids. The germline V gene has CDR1 SGHTA and CDR2 FQGNSA. General study findings and limits: It was a median 6.5 months before onset that the model predicted ophthalmopathy. The blood repertoire included most of the expanded thyroid clonotypes above 0.001.

To note about this clonotype: Its antigen is unidentified.

The source material was peripheral blood or thyroid tissue (not recorded which). This clonotype was obtained from a woman aged 18-29 years with Graves' hyperthyroidism. The gene calls are TRBV7-2 and TRBJ1-2, with 9 bases lining up with TRBD1. CDR3 protein: CASSARQGGFGYTF. CDR3 coding DNA: TGTGCCAGCAGCGCGCGACAGGGGGGGTTTGGCTACACCTTC.